This T cell receptor (beta chain) originates from a study of blood T cell repertoires in COVID-19. The wider study: The United States, Italy and Spain were the sources of the acute and convalescent COVID-19 samples. In each case, the material was cDNA or gDNA derived from T cells, B-cell-depleted T cells, or PBMCs.

Worth noting for this clone: Other DNA sequences in this specimen translate into the identical CDR3.

Clones were read by immunoSEQ multiplex PCR, and TCRdb kept only the in-frame ones, dropping some. The sample has about 150,000 clones, 75% to 90% seen once; the top ten hold roughly 0.52%. Sequenced input: peripheral blood. This TCR derives from a man aged 60 to 69 with acute or convalescent COVID-19.

This CDR3 is CASSFRGQPQHF. CDR3 DNA: TGTGCCAGCAGCTTTCGGGGTCAGCCCCAGCATTTT. The V gene is TRBV7-2, the J gene TRBJ1-5; no clear D gene. With 3 bases removed from V and 6 bases from J, the gap between germline ends came to 6 bases. Germline CDR1 SGHTA, CDR2 FQGNSA. The CDR3 totals 12 residues.